This is a list of T cell receptor beta chains from one sample in a study of identifying expanded T cells in peripheral blood. Assay used: immunoSEQ multiplex PCR; TCRdb lists only in-frame clones, some missing. The sample has 50,000 to 65,000 clones; roughly 87% are singletons. The sequenced sample consisted of blood. These receptors originate from a person between 18 and 75 years old in good health. Each CDR3 is given with its conserved first and last residue. The order of the fields is V gene, D gene, J gene, clone size, CDR3 DNA, CDR3 protein. A D gene is named only where the DNA matches it firmly. Size is omitted from some rows. Given values are once, few, many or a class for expanded clones.

v_call: TRBV6-5
d_call: .
j_call: TRBJ1-2
clone_size: .
cdr3_nt: TGTGCCAGCACCCCCATCGGGATTAACTATGGCTACACCTTC
cdr3_aa: CASTPIGINYGYTF

v_call: TRBV7-2
d_call: .
j_call: TRBJ1-1
clone_size: .
cdr3_nt: TGTGCCAGCAGCTACCCTACGAACACTGAAGCTTTCTTT
cdr3_aa: CASSYPTNTEAFF

v_call: TRBV7-8
d_call: .
j_call: TRBJ2-3
clone_size: .
cdr3_nt: TGTGCCAGCAGCCTTGTAGGGTCCCCTACAGATACGCAGTATTTT
cdr3_aa: CASSLVGSPTDTQYF

v_call: TRBV7-2
d_call: .
j_call: TRBJ1-1
clone_size: .
cdr3_nt: TGTGCCAGCAGCCAACGTGGGTATGGGGACACTGAAGCTTTCTTT
cdr3_aa: CASSQRGYGDTEAFF

v_call: TRBV28
d_call: TRBD1
j_call: TRBJ1-5
clone_size: once
cdr3_nt: TGTGCCAGCAGTTTCCCTGGGACAGGTTACGAGCCCCAGCATTTT
cdr3_aa: CASSFPGTGYEPQHF

v_call: TRBV4-1
d_call: .
j_call: TRBJ2-5
clone_size: .
cdr3_nt: TGCGCCAGCAGCCAAGAAACAGGGAGGGAGACCCAGTACTTC
cdr3_aa: CASSQETGRETQYF

v_call: TRBV4-1
d_call: TRBD1
j_call: TRBJ1-2
clone_size: .
cdr3_nt: TGCGCCAGCAGGCCGGACAGGGGGGATTATGGCTACACCTTC
cdr3_aa: CASRPDRGDYGYTF

v_call: TRBV5-6
d_call: .
j_call: TRBJ1-3
clone_size: .
cdr3_nt: TGTGCCAGCAGCTTGGGACAGCCAAGAAACACCATATATTTT
cdr3_aa: CASSLGQPRNTIYF

v_call: TRBV14
d_call: TRBD1
j_call: TRBJ2-7
clone_size: .
cdr3_nt: TGTGCCAGCAGCACCCGGACAGGGACTGAGCAGTACTTC
cdr3_aa: CASSTRTGTEQYF

v_call: TRBV7-3
d_call: TRBD2
j_call: TRBJ2-1
clone_size: once
cdr3_nt: TGTGCCAGCAGCCCTAGCGGGTACTCCTACAATGAGCAGTTCTTC
cdr3_aa: CASSPSGYSYNEQFF

v_call: TRBV29-1
d_call: TRBD2
j_call: TRBJ2-1
clone_size: .
cdr3_nt: TGCAGCGTTGTTGGTGCTAGCGGGAGAGTAGTTGAGGGATACAATGAGCAGTTCTTC
cdr3_aa: CSVVGASGRVVEGYNEQFF

v_call: TRBV7-9
d_call: .
j_call: TRBJ2-1
clone_size: once
cdr3_nt: TGTGCCAGCAGCTTAAGAATGCTCTCCTACAATGAGCAGTTCTTC
cdr3_aa: CASSLRMLSYNEQFF

v_call: TRBV10-3
d_call: .
j_call: TRBJ1-4
clone_size: .
cdr3_nt: TGTGCCATCAGGGACCGTCAGGATGAAAAACTGTTTTTT
cdr3_aa: CAIRDRQDEKLFF

v_call: TRBV5-8
d_call: .
j_call: TRBJ2-1
clone_size: .
cdr3_nt: TGTGCCAGCAGCGAACAGGGAGGGAGCTCCTACAATGAGCAGTTCTTC
cdr3_aa: CASSEQGGSSYNEQFF

v_call: TRBV7-2
d_call: TRBD1
j_call: TRBJ2-7
clone_size: .
cdr3_nt: TGTGCCAGCAGCTTAGCAGGGACAGGGGGCTACGAGCAGTACTTC
cdr3_aa: CASSLAGTGGYEQYF

v_call: TRBV6-1
d_call: TRBD2
j_call: TRBJ2-7
clone_size: .
cdr3_nt: TGTGCCACCTCCCTAGCGGCCTACGAGCAGTACTTC
cdr3_aa: CATSLAAYEQYF

v_call: TRBV14
d_call: TRBD2
j_call: TRBJ2-1
clone_size: .
cdr3_nt: TGTGCCAGCAGCCAAGATCGGCTAGCGGTTCAGTTCTTC
cdr3_aa: CASSQDRLAVQFF

v_call: TRBV7-2
d_call: .
j_call: TRBJ1-1
clone_size: few
cdr3_nt: TGTGCCAGCCAAGAGGCGCTAAACACTGAAGCTTTCTTT
cdr3_aa: CASQEALNTEAFF

v_call: TRBV5-6
d_call: TRBD2
j_call: TRBJ2-1
clone_size: .
cdr3_nt: TGTGCCAGCAGCTGGGGGACTAGCTCCCATGAGCAGTTCTTC
cdr3_aa: CASSWGTSSHEQFF

v_call: TRBV5-6
d_call: .
j_call: TRBJ2-7
clone_size: .
cdr3_nt: TGTGCCAGCAGCTTCGGACAAAGCGAGCAGTACTTC
cdr3_aa: CASSFGQSEQYF

v_call: TRBV6-5
d_call: .
j_call: TRBJ2-7
clone_size: .
cdr3_nt: TGTGCCAGCAGTTACCCCCGACCTCCCTACGAGCAGTACTTC
cdr3_aa: CASSYPRPPYEQYF

v_call: TRBV7-2
d_call: TRBD2
j_call: TRBJ2-7
clone_size: .
cdr3_nt: TGTGCCAGCAGCCGAGGACTAGCGGGAGGTACTAACTACGAGCAGTACTTC
cdr3_aa: CASSRGLAGGTNYEQYF

v_call: TRBV9
d_call: TRBD1
j_call: TRBJ1-2
clone_size: .
cdr3_nt: TGTGCCAGCAGCGCCGACAACAGGGGGCTTGATGGCTACACCTTC
cdr3_aa: CASSADNRGLDGYTF

v_call: TRBV19
d_call: .
j_call: TRBJ2-1
clone_size: few
cdr3_nt: TGTGCCAGTAGTCCAATGAGCCGAAATGAGCAGTTCTTC
cdr3_aa: CASSPMSRNEQFF

v_call: TRBV11-1
d_call: .
j_call: TRBJ2-7
clone_size: .
cdr3_nt: TGTGCCAGCAGCTTAGCCGGGACCAGGTACGAGCAGTACTTC
cdr3_aa: CASSLAGTRYEQYF

v_call: TRBV7-8
d_call: .
j_call: TRBJ2-3
clone_size: .
cdr3_nt: TGTGCCAGCAGCTTACAACTAGGAGGAACAGATACGCAGTATTTT
cdr3_aa: CASSLQLGGTDTQYF

v_call: TRBV28
d_call: TRBD1
j_call: TRBJ1-4
clone_size: .
cdr3_nt: TGTGCCAGCAGTATCCCCGGGACAGGGGATGAAAAACTGTTTTTT
cdr3_aa: CASSIPGTGDEKLFF

v_call: TRBV7-8
d_call: .
j_call: TRBJ2-7
clone_size: .
cdr3_nt: TGTGCCAGCAGCCCCCAAGACGGCGCCAAGTTCTACGAGCAGTACTTC
cdr3_aa: CASSPQDGAKFYEQYF

v_call: TRBV27
d_call: .
j_call: TRBJ2-7
clone_size: few
cdr3_nt: TGTGCCAGCAGTTTTTCCGGGAACTACGAGCAGTACTTC
cdr3_aa: CASSFSGNYEQYF

v_call: TRBV6-5
d_call: .
j_call: TRBJ2-7
clone_size: few
cdr3_nt: TGTGCCAGCAGTTACACGGGACCAAACAACGAGCAGTACTTC
cdr3_aa: CASSYTGPNNEQYF

v_call: TRBV7-9
d_call: TRBD2
j_call: TRBJ2-1
clone_size: .
cdr3_nt: TGTGCCAGCAGCTTCCAGCGGGAGCGGAATGAGCAGTTCTTC
cdr3_aa: CASSFQRERNEQFF

v_call: TRBV5-5
d_call: .
j_call: TRBJ2-7
clone_size: once
cdr3_nt: TGTGCCAGCAGCTTGGGGGCAGGGCCTCGGGAGCAGTACTTC
cdr3_aa: CASSLGAGPREQYF

v_call: TRBV9
d_call: .
j_call: TRBJ2-7
clone_size: .
cdr3_nt: TGTGCCAGCAGCCCAGGCGGACTTGCCTACGAGCAGTACTTC
cdr3_aa: CASSPGGLAYEQYF

v_call: TRBV6-6
d_call: TRBD1
j_call: TRBJ1-4
clone_size: .
cdr3_nt: TGTGCCAGCAGTTACTCGACCGGGACAGGGGATGAAAAACTGTTTTTT
cdr3_aa: CASSYSTGTGDEKLFF

v_call: TRBV5-1
d_call: .
j_call: TRBJ1-2
clone_size: .
cdr3_nt: TGCGCCAGCAGCTTGAATGCAGGTCTAGGATATGGCTACACCTTC
cdr3_aa: CASSLNAGLGYGYTF

v_call: TRBV2
d_call: .
j_call: TRBJ1-1
clone_size: .
cdr3_nt: TGTGCCAGCAGTGTTTCGACCCCGGGGATCACTGAAGCTTTCTTT
cdr3_aa: CASSVSTPGITEAFF

v_call: TRBV2
d_call: .
j_call: TRBJ1-2
clone_size: few
cdr3_nt: TGTGCCAGCAGTCCCCGGGGGTCTTATGGCTACACCTTC
cdr3_aa: CASSPRGSYGYTF

v_call: TRBV7-2
d_call: .
j_call: TRBJ2-3
clone_size: .
cdr3_nt: TGTGCCAGCAGCTCCGTAGTCATGGCAGATACGCAGTATTTT
cdr3_aa: CASSSVVMADTQYF

v_call: TRBV6-1
d_call: TRBD2
j_call: TRBJ2-1
clone_size: .
cdr3_nt: TGTGCCAGCAGTCGACTAGCGGGAGGGGGGGATGAGCAGTTCTTC
cdr3_aa: CASSRLAGGGDEQFF

v_call: TRBV14
d_call: .
j_call: TRBJ1-3
clone_size: .
cdr3_nt: TGTGCCAGCAGCCAAGTATGGGGGACCCCCCGCTCTGGAAACACCATATATTTT
cdr3_aa: CASSQVWGTPRSGNTIYF

v_call: TRBV5-6
d_call: .
j_call: TRBJ2-3
clone_size: .
cdr3_nt: TGTGCCAGCAGTCTGTGGGAAATCACAGATACGCAGTATTTT
cdr3_aa: CASSLWEITDTQYF

v_call: TRBV2
d_call: TRBD2
j_call: TRBJ2-1
clone_size: .
cdr3_nt: TGTGCCAGCAGTCGAACTAGCGGGGGAGCTGGCGAGCAGTTCTTC
cdr3_aa: CASSRTSGGAGEQFF

v_call: TRBV10-2
d_call: TRBD2
j_call: TRBJ2-3
clone_size: once
cdr3_nt: TGCGCCAGCATGCCTAGCGGGAGAAGATATACGCAGTATTTT
cdr3_aa: CASMPSGRRYTQYF

v_call: TRBV6-1
d_call: .
j_call: TRBJ1-3
clone_size: .
cdr3_nt: TGTGCCAGCAACCGTGGCTCTGGAAACACCATATATTTT
cdr3_aa: CASNRGSGNTIYF

v_call: TRBV14
d_call: .
j_call: TRBJ2-7
clone_size: .
cdr3_nt: TGTGCCAGCAGCCAAGGTGTGAGGGCCTCAACCTACGAGCAGTACTTC
cdr3_aa: CASSQGVRASTYEQYF

v_call: TRBV4-3
d_call: TRBD2
j_call: TRBJ2-2
clone_size: .
cdr3_nt: TGCGCCAGCTCGAGGGGACTAGGCACCGGGGAGCTGTTTTTT
cdr3_aa: CASSRGLGTGELFF

v_call: TRBV10-2
d_call: .
j_call: TRBJ1-1
clone_size: .
cdr3_nt: TGCGCCAGCAGTGAGTTTCGGAACACTGAAGCTTTCTTT
cdr3_aa: CASSEFRNTEAFF

v_call: TRBV7-2
d_call: .
j_call: TRBJ2-1
clone_size: .
cdr3_nt: TGTGCCAGCAGCTTTAGGAGCTCCTACAATGAGCAGTTCTTC
cdr3_aa: CASSFRSSYNEQFF

v_call: TRBV6-1
d_call: .
j_call: TRBJ2-6
clone_size: .
cdr3_nt: TGTGCCACCCAATCTGGGGCCAACGTCCTGACTTTC
cdr3_aa: CATQSGANVLTF

v_call: TRBV7-2
d_call: .
j_call: TRBJ1-6
clone_size: .
cdr3_nt: TGTGCCAGCAGCCACACCCGAGGAGGGAATAATTCACCCCTCCACTTT
cdr3_aa: CASSHTRGGNNSPLHF

v_call: TRBV7-9
d_call: .
j_call: TRBJ2-1
clone_size: .
cdr3_nt: TGTGCCAGCAGCTCCCCTCCCTCCGGGTCAGGCGATGAGCAGTTCTTC
cdr3_aa: CASSSPPSGSGDEQFF

v_call: TRBV7-6
d_call: TRBD2
j_call: TRBJ2-1
clone_size: .
cdr3_nt: TGTGCCAGCAGCTCCTCCGTAGCGGGAGGATTCAATGAGCAGTTCTTC
cdr3_aa: CASSSSVAGGFNEQFF

v_call: TRBV27
d_call: .
j_call: TRBJ2-7
clone_size: .
cdr3_nt: TGTGCCAGCAGTTTTTGTGCCCCAACAGGATGCTACGAGCAGTACTTC
cdr3_aa: CASSFCAPTGCYEQYF

v_call: TRBV19
d_call: .
j_call: TRBJ2-6
clone_size: .
cdr3_nt: TGTGCCAGTAGTACCCCCTCCAGTTACAGGTACTCTGGGGCCAACGTCCTGACTTTC
cdr3_aa: CASSTPSSYRYSGANVLTF

v_call: TRBV19
d_call: .
j_call: TRBJ1-5
clone_size: few
cdr3_nt: TGTGCCAGTAGGAGCCAGTCGTATGAGCATTTT
cdr3_aa: CASRSQSYEHF

v_call: TRBV7-2
d_call: TRBD2
j_call: TRBJ2-5
clone_size: .
cdr3_nt: TGTGCCAGCAGGACACTAGCGGGAGCCGAGACCCAGTACTTC
cdr3_aa: CASRTLAGAETQYF

v_call: TRBV5-1
d_call: .
j_call: TRBJ1-3
clone_size: few
cdr3_nt: TGCGCCAGCAGCGGAGGAGAGAAAGGAAACACCATATATTTT
cdr3_aa: CASSGGEKGNTIYF

v_call: TRBV27
d_call: TRBD2
j_call: TRBJ2-5
clone_size: few
cdr3_nt: TGTGCCAGCAGTTTCGGGACGGGAGGCACGCAAGAGACCCAGTACTTC
cdr3_aa: CASSFGTGGTQETQYF

v_call: TRBV19
d_call: TRBD2
j_call: TRBJ2-1
clone_size: .
cdr3_nt: TGTGCCACCGCGGGGCTAGCGGGATACAATGAGCAGTTCTTC
cdr3_aa: CATAGLAGYNEQFF

v_call: TRBV23-1
d_call: .
j_call: TRBJ1-2
clone_size: .
cdr3_nt: TGCGCCAGCAGTCACCACAGGGATGGCTACACCTTC
cdr3_aa: CASSHHRDGYTF